Listed below are T cell receptor beta chains from one sample, sequenced in a study of control samples from healthy donors and cancer patients. Assay: immunoSEQ multiplex PCR; the TCRdb copy retains only in-frame clones and omits some. The sample includes roughly 130,000 clones, around 93% of them seen just once. The sequencing input was blood. The origin of the receptors is a man aged 18 to 29 in good health. Both conserved end residues are part of each CDR3. Each record gives: D gene, clone size, V gene, J gene, CDR3 DNA, CDR3 protein. The D gene is left open where the match is weak. Only part of the rows carry a size: once, few, many, or a class if the clone is expanded.

d_gene: NA
abundance: NA
v_gene: TRBV7-3
j_gene: TRBJ2-1
CDR3nt: TGTGCCAGCAGTCCCCATACAGGGGCGGGGAACAATGAGCAGTTCTTC
CDR3aa: CASSPHTGAGNNEQFF

d_gene: NA
abundance: NA
v_gene: TRBV6-6
j_gene: TRBJ1-4
CDR3nt: TGTGCCAGCAGTTACGAGGGGATTCCAACTAATGAAAAACTGTTTTTT
CDR3aa: CASSYEGIPTNEKLFF

d_gene: NA
abundance: NA
v_gene: TRBV3-1/TRBV3-2
j_gene: TRBJ1-2
CDR3nt: TGTGCCAGCAGCCAACGACGGATACTTAACTATGGCTACACCTTC
CDR3aa: CASSQRRILNYGYTF

d_gene: NA
abundance: once
v_gene: TRBV2
j_gene: TRBJ1-1
CDR3nt: TGTGCCAGCAGTGAAGTGGGTAGGAACACTGAAGCTTTCTTT
CDR3aa: CASSEVGRNTEAFF

d_gene: TRBD1
abundance: NA
v_gene: TRBV7-3
j_gene: TRBJ2-1
CDR3nt: TGTGCCAGCAGCCCGAAGCCGGGACAGGGGAACAATGAGCAGTTCTTC
CDR3aa: CASSPKPGQGNNEQFF

d_gene: NA
abundance: NA
v_gene: TRBV5-4
j_gene: TRBJ2-3
CDR3nt: TGTGCCAGCAGCTCCGGGCAGATCACAGATACGCAGTATTTT
CDR3aa: CASSSGQITDTQYF

d_gene: TRBD1
abundance: NA
v_gene: TRBV7-9
j_gene: TRBJ1-4
CDR3nt: TGTGCCAGCAGCTCCAATGACGGGACAGATAATGAAAAACTGTTTTTT
CDR3aa: CASSSNDGTDNEKLFF

d_gene: NA
abundance: NA
v_gene: TRBV9
j_gene: TRBJ1-4
CDR3nt: TGTGCCAGCAGCGTAAGGGGACGGGTTAATGAAAAACTGTTTTTT
CDR3aa: CASSVRGRVNEKLFF

d_gene: NA
abundance: NA
v_gene: TRBV6-2/TRBV6-3
j_gene: TRBJ1-6
CDR3nt: TGTGCCAGCAGTTACGACCCGGGGGCGCCTTCACCCCTCCACTTT
CDR3aa: CASSYDPGAPSPLHF

d_gene: NA
abundance: NA
v_gene: TRBV7-7
j_gene: TRBJ2-7
CDR3nt: TGTGCCAGCAGCGCCGGACCTATCGGCGAGCAGTACTTC
CDR3aa: CASSAGPIGEQYF

d_gene: NA
abundance: NA
v_gene: TRBV13
j_gene: TRBJ1-2
CDR3nt: TGTGCCAGCAGCCGCACCCCGGGATTAAAGGACTATGGCTACACCTTC
CDR3aa: CASSRTPGLKDYGYTF

d_gene: NA
abundance: NA
v_gene: TRBV25-1
j_gene: TRBJ2-7
CDR3nt: TGTGCCAGCAGTGAAAGTGGACACCCAGGAGAGCAGTACTTC
CDR3aa: CASSESGHPGEQYF

d_gene: NA
abundance: once
v_gene: TRBV18
j_gene: TRBJ2-3
CDR3nt: TGTGCCAGCTCACCCGATCGTAGCACAGATACGCAGTATTTT
CDR3aa: CASSPDRSTDTQYF

d_gene: NA
abundance: NA
v_gene: TRBV7-3
j_gene: TRBJ1-1
CDR3nt: TGTGCCAGCAGCTCAAGCCCGGACACTGAAGCTTTCTTT
CDR3aa: CASSSSPDTEAFF

d_gene: NA
abundance: NA
v_gene: TRBV24-1
j_gene: TRBJ2-2
CDR3nt: TGTGCCACCCCGCACCGCCTACCAGCAGCGGGCACCGGGGAGCTGTTTTTT
CDR3aa: CATPHRLPAAGTGELFF

d_gene: TRBD1
abundance: NA
v_gene: TRBV3-1/TRBV3-2
j_gene: TRBJ2-5
CDR3nt: TGTGCCAGCAGCCAAGGACACCGGGACAGCCAAGAGACCCAGTACTTC
CDR3aa: CASSQGHRDSQETQYF

d_gene: NA
abundance: NA
v_gene: TRBV29-1
j_gene: TRBJ1-1
CDR3nt: TGCAGCGTTGAAGCGACTAATTACCGAAACACTGAAGCTTTCTTT
CDR3aa: CSVEATNYRNTEAFF

d_gene: NA
abundance: NA
v_gene: TRBV6-1
j_gene: TRBJ1-2
CDR3nt: TGTGCCAGCCGGGAAGCAGGGAACTTAATGTATGGCTACACCTTC
CDR3aa: CASREAGNLMYGYTF

d_gene: NA
abundance: NA
v_gene: TRBV30
j_gene: TRBJ2-7
CDR3nt: TGTGCCTGGAGTGTAGGAACAGGGAAGATCTACGAGCAGTACTTC
CDR3aa: CAWSVGTGKIYEQYF

d_gene: NA
abundance: NA
v_gene: TRBV3-1/TRBV3-2
j_gene: TRBJ1-6
CDR3nt: TGTGCCAGCAGCCCGCAGGGCCTGAGCTCCTATAATTCACCCCTCCACTTT
CDR3aa: CASSPQGLSSYNSPLHF

d_gene: NA
abundance: NA
v_gene: TRBV6-4
j_gene: TRBJ2-3
CDR3nt: TGTGCCAGCAGTGCAGGGGCCTACACAGATACGCAGTATTTT
CDR3aa: CASSAGAYTDTQYF

d_gene: TRBD2
abundance: NA
v_gene: TRBV18
j_gene: TRBJ2-1
CDR3nt: TGTGCCAGCTCACCACCTGAGGGGACTAGCGGGGGGGCCCTCTACAATGAGCAGTTCTTC
CDR3aa: CASSPPEGTSGGALYNEQFF

d_gene: NA
abundance: NA
v_gene: TRBV7-2
j_gene: TRBJ2-5
CDR3nt: TGTGCCAGCAGCTTAATCGTCGGGGGCATAGGGGAGACCCAGTACTTC
CDR3aa: CASSLIVGGIGETQYF

d_gene: TRBD1
abundance: many
v_gene: TRBV25-1
j_gene: TRBJ1-2
CDR3nt: TGTGCCAGCGGAGAAGACCAACAGGGGAACTATGGCTACACCTTC
CDR3aa: CASGEDQQGNYGYTF

d_gene: TRBD1
abundance: NA
v_gene: TRBV4-1
j_gene: TRBJ2-1
CDR3nt: TGCGCCAGCAGCCCCGGGACAGGGGTCTGGAATGAGCAGTTCTTC
CDR3aa: CASSPGTGVWNEQFF

d_gene: TRBD1
abundance: NA
v_gene: TRBV6-6
j_gene: TRBJ1-4
CDR3nt: TGTGCCAGCAGGACAGGGGGCTTCGGAGAAAAACTGTTTTTT
CDR3aa: CASRTGGFGEKLFF

d_gene: NA
abundance: NA
v_gene: TRBV19
j_gene: TRBJ1-3
CDR3nt: TGTGCCAGTAGTATCATTCCAGGACGGCGGCCTCGAGGGACCATATATTTT
CDR3aa: CASSIIPGRRPRGTIYF

d_gene: NA
abundance: NA
v_gene: TRBV18
j_gene: TRBJ1-3
CDR3nt: TGTGCCAGCTCAGCCAGCTCTGGAAACACCATATATTTT
CDR3aa: CASSASSGNTIYF

d_gene: NA
abundance: many
v_gene: TRBV20-1
j_gene: TRBJ2-7
CDR3nt: TGCAGTGCTAGAGGGGACTACGAGCAGTACTTC
CDR3aa: CSARGDYEQYF

d_gene: TRBD2
abundance: NA
v_gene: TRBV6-1
j_gene: TRBJ2-3
CDR3nt: TGTGCCAGCAGTGAAGCGGCTGGACTAGGGGGCACAGATACGCAGTATTTT
CDR3aa: CASSEAAGLGGTDTQYF

d_gene: TRBD1
abundance: NA
v_gene: TRBV7-6
j_gene: TRBJ1-3
CDR3nt: TGTGCCAGCAGCAACTATGGACAGGGCCACTCTGGAAACACCATATATTTT
CDR3aa: CASSNYGQGHSGNTIYF

d_gene: NA
abundance: once
v_gene: TRBV6-5
j_gene: TRBJ1-2
CDR3nt: TGTGCCAGCAGTACCCTGGGTAGGGGCTATGGCTACACCTTC
CDR3aa: CASSTLGRGYGYTF

d_gene: NA
abundance: NA
v_gene: TRBV27
j_gene: TRBJ2-1
CDR3nt: TGTGCCAGCAGTTTTGGTCAGAGGGATGAGCAGTTCTTC
CDR3aa: CASSFGQRDEQFF

d_gene: NA
abundance: NA
v_gene: TRBV12-3/TRBV12-4
j_gene: TRBJ1-1
CDR3nt: TGTGCCAGCAGATACGACAGGGAAGCTTTCTTT
CDR3aa: CASRYDREAFF

d_gene: TRBD1
abundance: NA
v_gene: TRBV5-1
j_gene: TRBJ1-1
CDR3nt: TGCGCCAGCAGCTTGGCCGACAGGGCCACTGAAGCTTTCTTT
CDR3aa: CASSLADRATEAFF

d_gene: NA
abundance: NA
v_gene: TRBV6-6
j_gene: TRBJ2-1
CDR3nt: TGTGCCAGCAGTCCGTCCCTAGCCCTGAGCACCTACAATGAGCAGTTCTTC
CDR3aa: CASSPSLALSTYNEQFF

d_gene: NA
abundance: NA
v_gene: TRBV2
j_gene: TRBJ1-1
CDR3nt: TGTGCCAGCAGTGTGGGGGCGGGCACTGAAGCTTTCTTT
CDR3aa: CASSVGAGTEAFF

d_gene: NA
abundance: NA
v_gene: TRBV7-8
j_gene: TRBJ1-2
CDR3nt: TGTGCCAGCAGCTTAAACCCGGGAGGGGCTAACTATGGCTACACCTTC
CDR3aa: CASSLNPGGANYGYTF

d_gene: NA
abundance: NA
v_gene: TRBV2
j_gene: TRBJ2-5
CDR3nt: TGTGCCAGCAAATCAGTCGGCGGTAAAGAGACCCAGTACTTC
CDR3aa: CASKSVGGKETQYF

d_gene: NA
abundance: NA
v_gene: TRBV7-2
j_gene: TRBJ1-3
CDR3nt: TGTGCCAGCAGCTTAGCAGGACTATTTGGAGGGCGAAACACCATATATTTT
CDR3aa: CASSLAGLFGGRNTIYF

d_gene: NA
abundance: NA
v_gene: TRBV3-1/TRBV3-2
j_gene: TRBJ1-2
CDR3nt: TGTGCCAGCAGCCGGGACGAAGCTAACTATGGCTACACCTTC
CDR3aa: CASSRDEANYGYTF

d_gene: TRBD2
abundance: NA
v_gene: TRBV3-1/TRBV3-2
j_gene: TRBJ2-5
CDR3nt: TGTGCCAGCAGCCAAGGTTTAGCGGGGGGGCGAGAGACCCAGTACTTC
CDR3aa: CASSQGLAGGRETQYF

d_gene: TRBD1
abundance: NA
v_gene: TRBV11-2
j_gene: TRBJ2-7
CDR3nt: TGTGCCAGCAGCTTTGACAGGACAGGGCAGTACTTC
CDR3aa: CASSFDRTGQYF

d_gene: TRBD1
abundance: NA
v_gene: TRBV20-1
j_gene: TRBJ1-2
CDR3nt: TGCAGTGCTAGTCCCCTCGACAGGGCCAACTATGGCTACACCTTC
CDR3aa: CSASPLDRANYGYTF

d_gene: NA
abundance: NA
v_gene: TRBV9
j_gene: TRBJ1-2
CDR3nt: TGTGCCAGCAGCGGGAGGGACCCGCTATCCTTCGACTATGGCTACACCTTC
CDR3aa: CASSGRDPLSFDYGYTF

d_gene: NA
abundance: NA
v_gene: TRBV7-9
j_gene: TRBJ2-5
CDR3nt: TGTGCCAGCAGTCCTGGGGGACGAGAGACCCAGTACTTC
CDR3aa: CASSPGGRETQYF

d_gene: TRBD2
abundance: NA
v_gene: TRBV29-1
j_gene: TRBJ2-5
CDR3nt: TGCAGCGTTGCCCTAAGCGGGGTCATTGGGGAGACCCAGTACTTC
CDR3aa: CSVALSGVIGETQYF

d_gene: TRBD1
abundance: NA
v_gene: TRBV2
j_gene: TRBJ2-7
CDR3nt: TGTGCCTCTGGACAGGGCTACGAGCAGTACTTC
CDR3aa: CASGQGYEQYF

d_gene: TRBD1
abundance: NA
v_gene: TRBV5-1
j_gene: TRBJ2-5
CDR3nt: TGCGCCAGCAGCTCACCACAGGGGATAGAGACCCAGTACTTC
CDR3aa: CASSSPQGIETQYF